This T cell receptor (beta chain) derives from a study of CD8 T cells in Susac syndrome. Study findings and constraints: As acknowledged by the study, its TCR sequencing and HLA analysis included a relatively small number of individuals.

As for this clonotype: Its antigen is unidentified.

The RNA input was about 0.45 to 1 ug, and it was reverse transcribed with random hexamers. The authors amplified TCR beta CDR3 across 54 Vbeta and 13 Jbeta using immunoSEQ multiplex PCR. TCRdb redid the calling of the immunoSEQ multiplex PCR reads with MiXCR, one entry per CDR3 protein. This table has fewer than 35,000 distinct CDR3 sequences, about 93% appearing once. Sequencing of TCR beta was carried out in blood CD8+ and CD4+ T cells. Isolation of CD8+ and CD4+ T cells was performed negatively, whereas enrichment of TEMRA cells was done by FACS. The V and J ends lost 0 bases and 5 bases, in that order; junction bases with no gene match: 7. Germline lookup yields CDR1 SGHDT and CDR2 YYEEEE. The CDR3 sequence is 16 residues long.

The V gene is TRBV5-6, the J gene TRBJ2-2, with 7 positions matching TRBD1. This TCR was recovered from a human donor in good health. The sequencing input was CD8+ T cells from PBMCs. The CDR3 DNA sequence: TGTGCCAGCAGCTTGGCGACAGGGCTAAAAACCGGGGAGCTGTTTTTT. Residues: CASSLATGLKTGELFF. Full variable domain (rest looked up from reference TRBV5-6 and TRBJ2-2): DAGVTQSPTHLIKTRGQQVTLRCSPKSGHDTVSWYQQALGQGPQFIFQYYEEEERQRGNFPDRFSGHQFPNYSSELNVNALLLGDSALYLCASSLATGLKTGELFFGEGSRLTVL.